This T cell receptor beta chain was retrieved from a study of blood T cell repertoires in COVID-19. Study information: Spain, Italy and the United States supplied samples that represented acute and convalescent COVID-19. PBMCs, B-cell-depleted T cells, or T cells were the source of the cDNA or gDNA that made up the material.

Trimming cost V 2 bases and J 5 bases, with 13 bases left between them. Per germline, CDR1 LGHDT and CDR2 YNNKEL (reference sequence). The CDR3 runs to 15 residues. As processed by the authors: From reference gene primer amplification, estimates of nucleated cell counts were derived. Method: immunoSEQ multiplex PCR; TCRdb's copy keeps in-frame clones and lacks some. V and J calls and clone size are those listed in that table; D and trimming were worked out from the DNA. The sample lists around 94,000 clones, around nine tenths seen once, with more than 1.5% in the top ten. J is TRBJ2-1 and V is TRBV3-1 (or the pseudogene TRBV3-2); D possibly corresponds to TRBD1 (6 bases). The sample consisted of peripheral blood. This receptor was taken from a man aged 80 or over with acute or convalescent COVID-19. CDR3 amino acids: CASSQPGTINNEQFF. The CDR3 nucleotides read TGTGCCAGCAGCCAACCCGGGACAATAAACAATGAGCAGTTCTTC.